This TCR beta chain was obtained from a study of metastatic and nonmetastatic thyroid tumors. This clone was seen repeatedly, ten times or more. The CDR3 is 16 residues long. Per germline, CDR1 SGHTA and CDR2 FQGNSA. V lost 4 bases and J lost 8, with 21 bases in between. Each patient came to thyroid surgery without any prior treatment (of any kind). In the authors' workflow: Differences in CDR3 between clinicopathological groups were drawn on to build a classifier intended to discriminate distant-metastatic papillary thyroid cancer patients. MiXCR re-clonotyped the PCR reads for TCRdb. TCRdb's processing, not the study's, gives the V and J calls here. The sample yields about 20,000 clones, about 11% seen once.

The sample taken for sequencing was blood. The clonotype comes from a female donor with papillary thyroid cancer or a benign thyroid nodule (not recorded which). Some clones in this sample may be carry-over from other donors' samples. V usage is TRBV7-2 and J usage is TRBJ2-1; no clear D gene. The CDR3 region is CASSSFPNLGSDEQFF. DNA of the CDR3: TGTGCCAGCAGCTCGTTCCCCAATTTGGGCAGCGATGAGCAGTTCTTC.